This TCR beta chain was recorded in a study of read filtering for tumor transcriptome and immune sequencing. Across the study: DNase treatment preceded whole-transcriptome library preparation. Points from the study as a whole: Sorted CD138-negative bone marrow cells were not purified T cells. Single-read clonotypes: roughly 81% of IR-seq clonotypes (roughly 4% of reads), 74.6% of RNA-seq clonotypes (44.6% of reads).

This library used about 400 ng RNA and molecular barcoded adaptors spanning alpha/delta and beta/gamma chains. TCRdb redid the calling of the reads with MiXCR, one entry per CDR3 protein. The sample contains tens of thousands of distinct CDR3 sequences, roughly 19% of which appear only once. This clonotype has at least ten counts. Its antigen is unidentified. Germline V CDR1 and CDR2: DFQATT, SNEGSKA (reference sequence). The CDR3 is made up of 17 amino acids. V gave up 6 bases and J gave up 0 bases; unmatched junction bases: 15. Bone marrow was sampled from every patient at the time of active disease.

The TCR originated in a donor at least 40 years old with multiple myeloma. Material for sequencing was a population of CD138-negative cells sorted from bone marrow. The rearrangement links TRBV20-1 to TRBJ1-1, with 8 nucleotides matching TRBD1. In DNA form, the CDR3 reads TGCAGTGCAGGAGGGCCAGGGGGCTACCTCGTGAACACTGAAGCTTTCTTT. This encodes CSAGGPGGYLVNTEAFF.